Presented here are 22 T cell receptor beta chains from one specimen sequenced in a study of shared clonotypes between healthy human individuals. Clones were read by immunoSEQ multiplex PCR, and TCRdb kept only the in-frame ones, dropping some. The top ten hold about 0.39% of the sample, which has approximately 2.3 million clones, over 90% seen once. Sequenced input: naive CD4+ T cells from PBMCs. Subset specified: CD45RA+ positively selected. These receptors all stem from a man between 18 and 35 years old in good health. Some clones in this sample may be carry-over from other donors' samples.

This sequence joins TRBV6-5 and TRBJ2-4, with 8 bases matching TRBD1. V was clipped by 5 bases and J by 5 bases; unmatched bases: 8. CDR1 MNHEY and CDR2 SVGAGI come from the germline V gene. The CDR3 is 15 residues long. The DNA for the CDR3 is TGTGCCAGCAGTAATACAGGGGGAGCTGAAAACATTCAGTACTTC. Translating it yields CASSNTGGAENIQYF.

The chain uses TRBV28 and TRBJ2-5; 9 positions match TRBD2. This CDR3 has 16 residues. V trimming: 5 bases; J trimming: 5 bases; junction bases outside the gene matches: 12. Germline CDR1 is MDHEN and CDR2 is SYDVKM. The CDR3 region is CASSRWSSGRRETQYF. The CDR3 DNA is TGTGCCAGCAGTAGGTGGTCCAGCGGGAGGCGGGAGACCCAGTACTTC.

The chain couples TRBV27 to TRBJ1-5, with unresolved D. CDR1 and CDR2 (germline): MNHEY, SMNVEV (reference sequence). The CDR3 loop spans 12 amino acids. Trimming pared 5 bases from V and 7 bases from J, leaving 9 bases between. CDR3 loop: CASSTRDQPQHF. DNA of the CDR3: TGTGCCAGCAGTACCCGTGACCAGCCCCAGCATTTT.

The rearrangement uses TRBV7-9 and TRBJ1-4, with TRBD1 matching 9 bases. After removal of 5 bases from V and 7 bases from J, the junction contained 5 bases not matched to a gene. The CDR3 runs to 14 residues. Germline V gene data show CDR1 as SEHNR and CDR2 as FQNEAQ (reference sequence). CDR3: CASSRDRVAEKLFF. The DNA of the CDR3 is TGTGCCAGCAGCCGGGACAGGGTTGCTGAAAAACTGTTTTTT. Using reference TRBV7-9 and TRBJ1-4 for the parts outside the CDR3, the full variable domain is DTGVSQNPRHKITKRGQNVTFRCDPISEHNRLYWYRQTLGQGPEFLTYFQNEAQLEKSRLLSDRFSAERPKGSFSTLEIQRTEQGDSAMYLCASSRDRVAEKLFFGSGTQLSVL.

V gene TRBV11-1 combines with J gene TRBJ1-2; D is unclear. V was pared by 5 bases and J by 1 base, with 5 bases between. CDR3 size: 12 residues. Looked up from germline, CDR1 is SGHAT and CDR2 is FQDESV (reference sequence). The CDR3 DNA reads TGTGCCAGCAGCCACAGTAACTATGGCTACACCTTC. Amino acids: CASSHSNYGYTF.

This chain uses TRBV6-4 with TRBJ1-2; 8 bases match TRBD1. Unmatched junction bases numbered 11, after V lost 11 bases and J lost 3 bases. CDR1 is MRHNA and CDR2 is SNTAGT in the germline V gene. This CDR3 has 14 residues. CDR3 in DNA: TGTGCCGAATATGAGCGACAGGGGCACTATGGCTACACCTTC. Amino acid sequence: CAEYERQGHYGYTF.

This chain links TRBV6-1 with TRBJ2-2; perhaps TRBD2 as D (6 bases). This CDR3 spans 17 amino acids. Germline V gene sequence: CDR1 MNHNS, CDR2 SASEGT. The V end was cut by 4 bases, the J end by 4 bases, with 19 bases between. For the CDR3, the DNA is TGTGCCAGCAGTGGGCCTCGGGTGGGAGGTGGCACCGGGGAGCTGTTTTTT. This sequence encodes CASSGPRVGGGTGELFF.

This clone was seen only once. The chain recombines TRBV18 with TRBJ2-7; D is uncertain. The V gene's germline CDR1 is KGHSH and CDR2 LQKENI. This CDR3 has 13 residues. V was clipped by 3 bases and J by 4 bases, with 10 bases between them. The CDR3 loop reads CASSPSSKYEQYF. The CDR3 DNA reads TGTGCCAGCTCACCTAGCTCAAAGTACGAGCAGTACTTC.

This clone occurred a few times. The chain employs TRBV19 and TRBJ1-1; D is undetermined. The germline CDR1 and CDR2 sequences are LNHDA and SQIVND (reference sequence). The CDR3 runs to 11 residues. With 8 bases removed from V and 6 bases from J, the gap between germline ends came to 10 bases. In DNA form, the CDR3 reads TGTGCCAGTTTGGATTTTGCTGAAGCTTTCTTT. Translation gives CASLDFAEAFF.

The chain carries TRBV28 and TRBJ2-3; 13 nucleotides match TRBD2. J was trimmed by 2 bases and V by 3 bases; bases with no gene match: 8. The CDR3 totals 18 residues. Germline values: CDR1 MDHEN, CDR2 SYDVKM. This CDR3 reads CASSFRTSGSRVTDTQYF. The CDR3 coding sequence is TGTGCCAGCAGTTTTAGGACTAGCGGGAGTAGAGTCACAGATACGCAGTATTTT.

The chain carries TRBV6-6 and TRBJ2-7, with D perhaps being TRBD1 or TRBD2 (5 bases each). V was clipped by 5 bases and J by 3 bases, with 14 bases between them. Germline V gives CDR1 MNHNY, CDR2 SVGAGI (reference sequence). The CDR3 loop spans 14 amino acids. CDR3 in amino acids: CASSNLRDGYEQYF. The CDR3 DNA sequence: TGTGCCAGCAGTAACCTCCGGGACGGCTACGAGCAGTACTTC.

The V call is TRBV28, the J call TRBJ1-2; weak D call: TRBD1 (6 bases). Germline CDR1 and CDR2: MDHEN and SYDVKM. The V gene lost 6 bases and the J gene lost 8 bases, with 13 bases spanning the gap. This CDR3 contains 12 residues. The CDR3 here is CASSSGEPGYTF. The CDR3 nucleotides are TGTGCCAGCAGCTCAGGGGAACCGGGCTACACCTTC.

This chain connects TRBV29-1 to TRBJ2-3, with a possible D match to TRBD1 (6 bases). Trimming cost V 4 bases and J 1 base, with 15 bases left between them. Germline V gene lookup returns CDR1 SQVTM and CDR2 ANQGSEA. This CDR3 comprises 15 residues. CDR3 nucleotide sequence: TGCAGCGTTGGGGGGCCAGTTGGGGGCACAGATACGCAGTATTTT. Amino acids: CSVGGPVGGTDTQYF.

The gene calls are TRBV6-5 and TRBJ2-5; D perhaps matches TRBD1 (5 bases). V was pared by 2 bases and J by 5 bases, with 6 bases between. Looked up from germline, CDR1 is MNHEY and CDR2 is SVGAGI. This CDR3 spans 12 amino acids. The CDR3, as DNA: TGTGCCAGCAGTTACAGGGGTGAGACCCAGTACTTC. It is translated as CASSYRGETQYF.

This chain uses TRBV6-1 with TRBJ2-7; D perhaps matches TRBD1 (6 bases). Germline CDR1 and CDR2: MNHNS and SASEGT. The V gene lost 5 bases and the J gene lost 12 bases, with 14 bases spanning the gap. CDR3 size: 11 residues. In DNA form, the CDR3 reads TGTGCCAGCAGTTCGACAGGCAGGGTGTACTTC. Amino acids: CASSSTGRVYF.

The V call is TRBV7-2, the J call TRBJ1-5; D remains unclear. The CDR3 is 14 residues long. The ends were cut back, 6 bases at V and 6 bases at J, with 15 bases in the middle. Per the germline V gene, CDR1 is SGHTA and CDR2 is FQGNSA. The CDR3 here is CASRPIEEGQPQHF. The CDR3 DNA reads TGTGCCAGCAGGCCCATCGAAGAGGGTCAGCCCCAGCATTTT.

As DNA, the CDR3 is TGTGCCAGCAGGACTAGCGGGAGGAACGACGAGCAGTACTTC. Residues: CASRTSGRNDEQYF. The V and J genes are TRBV2 and TRBJ2-7; 13 bases line up with TRBD2. This CDR3 is 14 amino acids long. Germline lookup yields CDR1 SNHLY and CDR2 FYNNEI. V shed 6 bases, J shed 5 bases, and the junction held 4 bases outside the gene matches.

The CDR3 here is CASSLLQGGYSPLHF. The CDR3, as DNA: TGTGCCAGCAGTTTACTTCAGGGAGGGTATTCACCCCTCCACTTT. This chain links TRBV27 with TRBJ1-6, with a tentative D call TRBD1 (5 bases). The V end lost 2 bases, the J end lost 8 bases, and 13 bases lay between the germline ends. Germline CDR1 MNHEY, CDR2 SMNVEV (reference sequence). The CDR3 is made up of 15 amino acids.

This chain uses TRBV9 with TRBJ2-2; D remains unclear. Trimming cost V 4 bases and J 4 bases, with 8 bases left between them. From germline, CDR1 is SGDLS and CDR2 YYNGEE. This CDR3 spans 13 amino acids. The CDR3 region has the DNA TGTGCCAGCAGCCCACCCGGCACCGGGGAGCTGTTTTTT. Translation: CASSPPGTGELFF.

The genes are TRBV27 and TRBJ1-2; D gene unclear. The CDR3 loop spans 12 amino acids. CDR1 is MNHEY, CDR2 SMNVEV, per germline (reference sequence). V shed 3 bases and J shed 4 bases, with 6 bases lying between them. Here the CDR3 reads CASSLRAYGYTF. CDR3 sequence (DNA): TGTGCCAGCAGTTTGAGGGCCTATGGCTACACCTTC.

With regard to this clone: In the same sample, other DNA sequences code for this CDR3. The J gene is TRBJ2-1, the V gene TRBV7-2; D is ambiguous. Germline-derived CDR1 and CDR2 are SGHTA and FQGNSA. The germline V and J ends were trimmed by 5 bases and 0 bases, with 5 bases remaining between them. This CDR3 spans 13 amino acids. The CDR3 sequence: CASSPVSYNEQFF. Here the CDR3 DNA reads TGTGCCAGCAGCCCCGTCTCCTACAATGAGCAGTTCTTC.

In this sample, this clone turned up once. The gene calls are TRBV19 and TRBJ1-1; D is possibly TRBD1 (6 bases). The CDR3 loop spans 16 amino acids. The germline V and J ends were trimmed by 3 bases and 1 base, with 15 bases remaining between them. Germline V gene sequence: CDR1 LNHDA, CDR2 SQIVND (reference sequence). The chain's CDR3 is CASSMGIDRRNTEAFF. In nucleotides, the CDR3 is TGTGCCAGTAGTATGGGGATCGACAGGAGGAACACTGAAGCTTTCTTT.